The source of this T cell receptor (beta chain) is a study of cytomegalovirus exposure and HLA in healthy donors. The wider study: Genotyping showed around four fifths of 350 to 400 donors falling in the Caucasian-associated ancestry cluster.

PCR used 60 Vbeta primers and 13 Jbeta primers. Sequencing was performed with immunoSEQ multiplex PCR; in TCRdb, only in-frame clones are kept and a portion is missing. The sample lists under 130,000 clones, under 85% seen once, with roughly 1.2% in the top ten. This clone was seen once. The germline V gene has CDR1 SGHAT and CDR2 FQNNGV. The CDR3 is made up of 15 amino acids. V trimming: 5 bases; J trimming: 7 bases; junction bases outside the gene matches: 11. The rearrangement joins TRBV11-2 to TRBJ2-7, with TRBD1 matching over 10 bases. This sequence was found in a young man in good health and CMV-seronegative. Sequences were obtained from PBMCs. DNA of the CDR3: TGTGCCAGCAGCCCCTGGACAGGGGGATTGGAGGAGCAGTACTTC. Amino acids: CASSPWTGGLEEQYF.